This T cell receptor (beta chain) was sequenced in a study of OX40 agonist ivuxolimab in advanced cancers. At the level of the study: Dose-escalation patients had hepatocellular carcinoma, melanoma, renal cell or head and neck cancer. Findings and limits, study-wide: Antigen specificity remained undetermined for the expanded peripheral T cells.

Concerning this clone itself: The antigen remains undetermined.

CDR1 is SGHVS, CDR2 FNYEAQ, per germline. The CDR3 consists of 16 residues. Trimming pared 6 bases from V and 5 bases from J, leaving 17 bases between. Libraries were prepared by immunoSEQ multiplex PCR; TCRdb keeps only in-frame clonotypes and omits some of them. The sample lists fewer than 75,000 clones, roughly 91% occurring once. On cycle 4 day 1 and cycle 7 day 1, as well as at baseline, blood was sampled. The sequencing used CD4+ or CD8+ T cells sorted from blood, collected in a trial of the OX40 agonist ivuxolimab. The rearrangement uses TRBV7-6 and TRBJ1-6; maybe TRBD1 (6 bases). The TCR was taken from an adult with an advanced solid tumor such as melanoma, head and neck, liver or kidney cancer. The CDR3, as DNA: TGTGCCAGCAGTCGGGACACCCAGGTCAATAATTCACCCCTCCACTTT. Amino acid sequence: CASSRDTQVNNSPLHF.